These T cell receptor beta chains were read from a single sample in a study of patients and donors after allogeneic stem cell transplantation. TCRdb analysed the RT-PCR reads with MiXCR anew, one entry per CDR3 protein. The sample holds some 880,000 distinct CDR3 sequences; more than 15% are singletons and the top ten take 5.5% to 6.5%. The sample consisted of blood, either unsorted or a sorted T cell fraction (not recorded which). These receptors all stem from a human donor who was either an allogeneic HSCT recipient or a stem cell or donor lymphocyte infusion donor (not recorded which). It is not recorded whose cells these are; they may come from a transplant donor. CDR3s include the opening cysteine and the closing phenylalanine or tryptophan. The D gene is left open where the match is weak. Expanded clones are given a class, and other clones once, few, many or no size at all.

clone size: few; D gene: .; J gene: TRBJ1-1; V gene: TRBV20-1; CDR3 protein: CSAWTAQGVMNTEAFF; CDR3 DNA: TGCAGTGCTTGGACCGCACAGGGAGTCATGAACACTGAAGCTTTCTTT
clone size: few; D gene: TRBD2; J gene: TRBJ2-1; V gene: TRBV20-1; CDR3 protein: CTLGGEYNEQFF; CDR3 DNA: TGCACCCTCGGGGGGGAATACAATGAGCAGTTCTTC
clone size: few; D gene: .; J gene: TRBJ1-2; V gene: TRBV6-2/TRBV6-3; CDR3 protein: CASSDWGSTRF; CDR3 DNA: TGTGCCAGCAGTGACTGGGGATCTACTCGCTTC
clone size: few; D gene: .; J gene: TRBJ2-3; V gene: TRBV7-9; CDR3 protein: CASSRRLPSSTDTQYF; CDR3 DNA: TGTGCCAGCAGCCGCCGACTTCCTTCTAGCACAGATACGCAGTATTTT
clone size: few; D gene: .; J gene: TRBJ2-1; V gene: TRBV20-1; CDR3 protein: CSAKHRVPVHNEQFF; CDR3 DNA: TGCAGTGCTAAGCACCGGGTCCCGGTACACAATGAGCAGTTCTTC
clone size: .; D gene: TRBD1; J gene: TRBJ1-1; V gene: TRBV5-1; CDR3 protein: CASSLGPRDRVFSTEAFF; CDR3 DNA: TGCGCCAGCAGCTTGGGACCTCGGGACAGGGTATTCAGCACTGAAGCTTTCTTT
clone size: few; D gene: TRBD1; J gene: TRBJ1-5; V gene: TRBV10-3; CDR3 protein: CAISETGEEPQHF; CDR3 DNA: TGTGCCATCAGTGAGACAGGGGAGGAGCCCCAGCATTTT
clone size: few; D gene: .; J gene: TRBJ1-1; V gene: TRBV20-1; CDR3 protein: CSARVGDTEAFF; CDR3 DNA: TGCAGTGCTAGAGTCGGGGACACTGAAGCTTTCTTT
clone size: .; D gene: .; J gene: TRBJ2-4; V gene: TRBV25-1; CDR3 protein: CASSEQLAKNIQYF; CDR3 DNA: TGTGCCAGCAGCGAACAGCTAGCCAAAAACATTCAGTACTTC
clone size: many; D gene: .; J gene: TRBJ1-1; V gene: TRBV20-1; CDR3 protein: CSARGLDKNTEAFF; CDR3 DNA: TGCAGTGCTAGGGGATTGGACAAGAACACTGAAGCTTTCTTT
clone size: few; D gene: .; J gene: TRBJ2-3; V gene: TRBV7-6; CDR3 protein: CASSHPVLGLSTDTQYF; CDR3 DNA: TGTGCCAGCAGCCACCCCGTGCTAGGGCTGAGCACAGATACGCAGTATTTT
clone size: few; D gene: TRBD2; J gene: TRBJ2-1; V gene: TRBV20-1; CDR3 protein: CSAARPPPGGGYNEQFF; CDR3 DNA: TGCAGTGCGGCTCGCCCGCCCCCTGGGGGGGGCTACAATGAGCAGTTCTTC
clone size: few; D gene: .; J gene: TRBJ2-5; V gene: TRBV9; CDR3 protein: CASSAALGWETQYF; CDR3 DNA: TGTGCCAGCAGCGCCGCCCTTGGTTGGGAGACCCAGTACTTC
clone size: few; D gene: .; J gene: TRBJ2-1; V gene: TRBV27; CDR3 protein: CASSYAPRSEQFF; CDR3 DNA: TGTGCCAGCAGTTATGCGCCCCGATCGGAGCAGTTCTTC
clone size: .; D gene: .; J gene: TRBJ2-6; V gene: TRBV6-1; CDR3 protein: CASRQGGSGANVLTF; CDR3 DNA: TGTGCCAGCAGACAGGGAGGATCTGGGGCCAACGTCCTGACTTTC
clone size: few; D gene: TRBD2; J gene: TRBJ2-1; V gene: TRBV6-1; CDR3 protein: CASSEASGRAGKFF; CDR3 DNA: TGTGCCAGCAGTGAAGCTAGCGGGAGGGCCGGGAAGTTCTTC
clone size: .; D gene: .; J gene: TRBJ2-2; V gene: TRBV2; CDR3 protein: CACPGENTGELFF; CDR3 DNA: TGTGCTTGCCCGGGAGAGAACACCGGGGAGCTGTTTTTT
clone size: .; D gene: TRBD2; J gene: TRBJ2-1; V gene: TRBV3-1; CDR3 protein: CASSQGLSPGGGYNEQFF; CDR3 DNA: TGTGCCAGCAGCCAAGGTCTTTCACCCGGCGGGGGCTACAATGAGCAGTTCTTC
clone size: few; D gene: TRBD1; J gene: TRBJ2-7; V gene: TRBV7-6; CDR3 protein: CASCGTGDCYEQYF; CDR3 DNA: TGTGCCAGCTGCGGGACAGGGGATTGCTACGAGCAGTACTTC
clone size: .; D gene: TRBD2; J gene: TRBJ2-5; V gene: TRBV20-1; CDR3 protein: CSARAYRTSGAETQYF; CDR3 DNA: TGCAGTGCTAGAGCCTACCGGACTAGCGGGGCGGAGACCCAGTACTTC
clone size: .; D gene: .; J gene: TRBJ1-5; V gene: TRBV28; CDR3 protein: CASSPPGRAGQPQHF; CDR3 DNA: TGTGCCAGCAGTCCCCCCGGCAGGGCTGGTCAGCCCCAGCATTTT
clone size: .; D gene: .; J gene: TRBJ1-6; V gene: TRBV11-2; CDR3 protein: CASSLVDSLRGSYNSPLHF; CDR3 DNA: TGTGCCAGCAGCTTAGTTGACAGCCTAAGAGGCTCCTATAATTCACCCCTCCACTTT
clone size: few; D gene: .; J gene: TRBJ1-4; V gene: TRBV2; CDR3 protein: CASSEGGGGQLNEKLFF; CDR3 DNA: TGTGCCAGCAGTGAAGGAGGAGGTGGGCAGCTTAATGAAAAACTGTTTTTT
clone size: .; D gene: .; J gene: TRBJ2-7; V gene: TRBV29-1; CDR3 protein: CSVVGEYSYEQYF; CDR3 DNA: TGCAGCGTTGTAGGGGAGTACTCCTACGAGCAGTACTTC
clone size: .; D gene: TRBD2; J gene: TRBJ2-1; V gene: TRBV4-2; CDR3 protein: CASTGAGGYNEQFF; CDR3 DNA: TGTGCCAGCACCGGAGCGGGGGGTTACAATGAGCAGTTCTTC
clone size: few; D gene: TRBD1; J gene: TRBJ2-7; V gene: TRBV9; CDR3 protein: CASSAVGQGYEQYF; CDR3 DNA: TGTGCCAGCAGCGCCGTAGGACAGGGATACGAGCAGTACTTC
clone size: .; D gene: .; J gene: TRBJ2-1; V gene: TRBV4-2; CDR3 protein: CASSQEAHSILQDNEQFF; CDR3 DNA: TGTGCCAGCAGCCAAGAAGCCCACTCCATTCTCCAAGACAATGAGCAGTTCTTC
clone size: .; D gene: TRBD1; J gene: TRBJ2-1; V gene: TRBV7-2; CDR3 protein: CASSTRDRNNEQFF; CDR3 DNA: TGTGCCAGCAGCACCCGGGACAGGAACAATGAGCAGTTCTTC
clone size: many; D gene: .; J gene: TRBJ2-7; V gene: TRBV29-1; CDR3 protein: CSVKAGDTTYEQYF; CDR3 DNA: TGCAGCGTGAAGGCGGGGGACACTACCTACGAGCAGTACTTC
clone size: few; D gene: .; J gene: TRBJ1-1; V gene: TRBV10-3; CDR3 protein: CASHGEANTEAFF; CDR3 DNA: TGTGCCTCACACGGGGAGGCTAACACTGAAGCTTTCTTT
clone size: .; D gene: TRBD1; J gene: TRBJ2-3; V gene: TRBV20-1; CDR3 protein: CSAQRQGVKDTQYF; CDR3 DNA: TGCAGTGCCCAAAGACAGGGCGTGAAAGATACGCAGTATTTT
clone size: .; D gene: TRBD1; J gene: TRBJ2-7; V gene: TRBV9; CDR3 protein: CASSVGGTGVEQYF; CDR3 DNA: TGTGCCAGCAGCGTAGGCGGGACAGGGGTCGAGCAGTACTTC
clone size: few; D gene: TRBD2; J gene: TRBJ2-3; V gene: TRBV12-3/TRBV12-4; CDR3 protein: CASSDLSWEGADTQYF; CDR3 DNA: TGTGCCAGCAGTGACCTTTCGTGGGAGGGTGCAGATACGCAGTATTTT
clone size: few; D gene: TRBD1; J gene: TRBJ2-5; V gene: TRBV24-1; CDR3 protein: CATSDRGTGVKETQYF; CDR3 DNA: TGTGCCACCAGTGACAGGGGGACAGGGGTCAAAGAGACCCAGTACTTC
clone size: few; D gene: TRBD2; J gene: TRBJ2-2; V gene: TRBV4-2; CDR3 protein: CASSQDGLAGVRSGELFF; CDR3 DNA: TGTGCCAGCAGCCAAGATGGCCTAGCGGGAGTTAGGTCCGGGGAGCTGTTTTTT
clone size: few; D gene: .; J gene: TRBJ2-7; V gene: TRBV20-1; CDR3 protein: CSAFLGEQYF; CDR3 DNA: TGCAGTGCTTTCCTGGGCGAGCAGTACTTC
clone size: few; D gene: TRBD2; J gene: TRBJ2-1; V gene: TRBV3-1; CDR3 protein: CASSQGGAGVQFF; CDR3 DNA: TGTGCCAGCAGCCAAGGAGGGGCGGGGGTGCAGTTCTTC
clone size: few; D gene: TRBD1; J gene: TRBJ2-1; V gene: TRBV3-1; CDR3 protein: CASSHRQGALSEQFF; CDR3 DNA: TGTGCCAGCAGCCACCGACAGGGGGCGTTGAGTGAGCAGTTCTTC
clone size: few; D gene: .; J gene: TRBJ1-1; V gene: TRBV12-3/TRBV12-4; CDR3 protein: CASSLSRKAFF; CDR3 DNA: TGTGCCAGCAGTCTGTCGAGGAAAGCTTTCTTT
clone size: .; D gene: .; J gene: TRBJ2-7; V gene: TRBV12-3/TRBV12-4; CDR3 protein: CASSRSGTPTYEQYF; CDR3 DNA: TGTGCCAGCAGCCGATCCGGGACACCAACCTACGAGCAGTACTTC
clone size: .; D gene: .; J gene: TRBJ1-2; V gene: TRBV6-1; CDR3 protein: CASSRTQTVNYGYTF; CDR3 DNA: TGTGCCAGCAGCCGGACGCAGACAGTGAACTATGGCTACACCTTC
clone size: .; D gene: .; J gene: TRBJ2-3; V gene: TRBV5-1; CDR3 protein: CASSLAGIGSRRDTQYF; CDR3 DNA: TGCGCCAGCAGCTTGGCCGGTATTGGGAGCCGTAGAGATACGCAGTATTTT